The TCR beta chain under discussion was sequenced for a study of blood T cell repertoires in COVID-19. As for the study in general: COVID-19 samples collected from the United States, Italy and Spain covered acute and convalescent phases.

Measured with immunoSEQ multiplex PCR; TCRdb has only the in-frame clones, and not every one. The sample carries roughly 110,000 clones, 84% recorded once. This clone was recorded once. Germline V gives CDR1 SGHRS, CDR2 YFSETQ. The V gene lost 4 bases and the J gene lost 2 bases, with 16 bases spanning the gap. There are 15 residues in the CDR3. The specimen was peripheral blood. The origin of this receptor is a woman aged 60 to 75 with acute or convalescent COVID-19. The rearrangement joins TRBV5-1 to TRBJ2-7, with D possibly being TRBD1 (6 bases). Written as DNA, the CDR3 is TGCGCCAGCAGCCCGGGACAAAGGAATCCCTACGAGCAGTACTTC. Residues: CASSPGQRNPYEQYF.